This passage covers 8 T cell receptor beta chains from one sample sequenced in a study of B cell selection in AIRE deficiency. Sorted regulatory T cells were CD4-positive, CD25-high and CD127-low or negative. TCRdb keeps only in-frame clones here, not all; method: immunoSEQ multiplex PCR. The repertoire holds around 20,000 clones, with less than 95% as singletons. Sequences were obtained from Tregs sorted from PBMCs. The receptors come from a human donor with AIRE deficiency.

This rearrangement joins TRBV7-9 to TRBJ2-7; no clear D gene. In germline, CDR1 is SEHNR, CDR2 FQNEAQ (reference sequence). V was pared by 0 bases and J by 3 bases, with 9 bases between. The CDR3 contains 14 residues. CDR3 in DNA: TGTGCCAGCAGCTTAGCTAGCAAGGGCTACGAGCAGTACTTC. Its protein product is CASSLASKGYEQYF.

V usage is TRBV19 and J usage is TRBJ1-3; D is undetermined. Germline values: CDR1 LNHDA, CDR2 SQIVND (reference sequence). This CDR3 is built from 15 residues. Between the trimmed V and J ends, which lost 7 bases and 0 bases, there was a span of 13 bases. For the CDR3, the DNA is TGTGCCAGTACCCCGGACCGGAGCTCTGGAAACACCATATATTTT. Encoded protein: CASTPDRSSGNTIYF. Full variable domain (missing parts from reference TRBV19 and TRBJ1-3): DGGITQSPKYLFRKEGQNVTLSCEQNLNHDAMYWYRQDPGQGLRLIYYSQIVNDFQKGDIAEGYSVSREKKESFPLTVTSAQKNPTAFYLCASTPDRSSGNTIYFGEGSWLTVV.

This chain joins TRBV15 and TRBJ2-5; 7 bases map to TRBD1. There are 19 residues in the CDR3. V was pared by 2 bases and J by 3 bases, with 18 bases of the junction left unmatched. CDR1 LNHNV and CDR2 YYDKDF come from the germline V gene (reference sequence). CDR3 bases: TGTGCCACCAGCAGATACAGGGGTTCGTTTTTGGCCTCAGAAGAGACCCAGTACTTC. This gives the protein CATSRYRGSFLASEETQYF.

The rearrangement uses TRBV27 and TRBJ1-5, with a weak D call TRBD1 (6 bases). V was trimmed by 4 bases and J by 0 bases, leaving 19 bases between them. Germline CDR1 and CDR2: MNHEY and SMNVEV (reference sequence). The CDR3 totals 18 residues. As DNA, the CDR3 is TGTGCCAGCAGTTCAGCTATAGGGGGGACCCGTAGCAATCAGCCCCAGCATTTT. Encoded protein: CASSSAIGGTRSNQPQHF.

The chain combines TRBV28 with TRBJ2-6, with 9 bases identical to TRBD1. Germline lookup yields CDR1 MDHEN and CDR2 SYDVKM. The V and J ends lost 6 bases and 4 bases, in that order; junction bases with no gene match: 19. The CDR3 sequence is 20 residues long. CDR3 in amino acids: CASSLTKLPGQGTGANVLTF. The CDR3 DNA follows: TGTGCCAGCAGCCTAACTAAACTACCGGGACAGGGAACGGGGGCCAACGTCCTGACTTTC.

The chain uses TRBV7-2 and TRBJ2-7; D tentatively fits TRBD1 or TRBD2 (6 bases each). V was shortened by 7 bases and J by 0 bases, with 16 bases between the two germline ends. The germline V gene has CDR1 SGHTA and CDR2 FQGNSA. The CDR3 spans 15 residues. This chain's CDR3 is CASTQRGDSSYEQYF. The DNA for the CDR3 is TGTGCCAGCACCCAGAGGGGGGATAGCTCCTACGAGCAGTACTTC. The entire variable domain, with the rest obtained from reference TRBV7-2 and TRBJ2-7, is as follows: GAGVSQSPSNKVTEKGKDVELRCDPISGHTALYWYRQSLGQGLEFLIYFQGNSAPDKSGLPSDRFSAERTGGSVSTLTIQRTQQEDSAVYLCASTQRGDSSYEQYFGPGTRLTVT.

CDR3 in DNA: TGCGCCAGCAGCCAAGTCTCTAGCGGGAGCGAGACCCAGTACTTC. As protein: CASSQVSSGSETQYF. V gene TRBV4-3 combines with J gene TRBJ2-5; the match to TRBD2 covers 10 bases. The CDR3 length is 15 residues. The germline CDR1 and CDR2 sequences are LGHNA and YSLEER. The V segment lost 1 base and the J segment 5 bases; nucleotides outside the gene matches: 4.

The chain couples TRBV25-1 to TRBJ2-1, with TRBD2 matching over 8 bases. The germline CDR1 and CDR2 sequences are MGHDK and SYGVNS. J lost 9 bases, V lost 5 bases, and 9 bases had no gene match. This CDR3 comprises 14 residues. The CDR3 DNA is TGTGCCAGCAGTACTCAGCGGGAGCGACGTGAGCAGTTCTTC. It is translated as CASSTQRERREQFF.